This TCR delta chain was retrieved from a study of γδ T cells in repeated Plasmodium falciparum infection (dated by TCRdb to the early 2020s). About the study as a whole: The natural-infection arm enrolled Malian children exposed to intense seasonal malaria transmission, compared against age and gender matched Australian children. Malian gammadelta TCR repertoires were analysed cross-sectionally in periods with no transmission and longitudinally across episodes of acute febrile malaria. Four controlled human malaria infections were administered to about 5 malaria-naive U.S. adults over 644 days by bites from P. falciparum NF54-infected Anopheles stephensi mosquitoes. Using both natural infection in Mali and controlled human malaria infection, the study looked at the way repeated Plasmodium falciparum infection shapes the human gammadelta T cell repertoire. Controlled-infection subjects were sampled at baseline, immediately before selected infections, and 21 days after each infection. General conclusions and limits of the study: Compared with the repertoires of Australian children, the Vdelta2-negative gammadelta TCR repertoires of Malian children appeared more clonally expanded, less diverse and less shared. In Vdelta2-negative, largely Vdelta1+, gammadelta TCR repertoires, repeated controlled infections appeared to drive waves of new clonotype selection. Generalizability was limited because the Malian cohort was drawn from a small rural village of predominantly one ethnic group. Vgamma9/Vdelta2+ TCR repertoires kept a highly stable polyclonal repertoire across time and infection, and many TCRgamma sequences overlapped between individuals. Analysis of inter-individual variability in gammadelta T cell responses was limited by the small size of the controlled-infection cohort.

Vgamma9/Vdelta2+ and Vdelta2-negative gammadelta T cell populations were flow-sorted from peripheral blood mononuclear cells for bulk TCR repertoire analysis. The germline V and J ends show losses of 7 bases and 1 base respectively, and no gene match explains 21 bases of the junction. According to the germline V gene, CDR1 reads TSWWSYY and CDR2 reads QGS. Spanning cysteine to phenylalanine, the CDR3 consists of 19 amino acids. Here the CDR3 DNA is all that survives: 57 bases in frame from base 1. In regard to this clone: This receptor's antigen is unknown. TCRdb's listed protein matches a much larger clone and diverges from this DNA's translation at residue 10, likely through a read error; the protein shown comes from the DNA.

The library was produced with multiplex PCR. These reads were obtained on an Illumina MiSeq. Each sorted gammadelta T cell sample was sequenced for both the TCR gamma (TRG) and TCR delta (TRD) chains. In the paper's pipeline: The repertoire analyses drew on clonotype tree plots, the accumulated frequency of the top 20 clonotypes, and diversity index (DI) and D75 metrics. TCRdb called clones from the public reads with CATT, and repeated DNA sequences were later combined into one row. TCRdb, rather than the study authors, made the V and J calls. The sample includes 80,000 to 95,000 delta-chain clones, with more than 1.4% observed a single time. Just under 9% of the sample rests with the top ten.

Sequencing input: gamma-delta T cells from blood. The chain is assembled from TRDV1 and TRDJ1; TRDD3 agrees with 7 junctional bases. The J gene comes from matching the DNA to germline here; TCRdb lacks it. The receptor was derived from a pool of human donors (malaria-infected and uninfected, not separated). The CDR3 reads CALAPEFDYAYWGTDKLIF. The nucleotides read TGTGCTCTTGCCCCAGAATTTGACTACGCGTACTGGGGCACCGATAAACTCATCTTT.